These 29 T cell receptor beta chains originate from one sample sequenced in a study of early T cells in non-severe SARS-CoV-2 infection. TCRdb called the 5' RACE reads again in MiXCR, with one record for every CDR3 protein. The table lists tens of thousands of distinct CDR3 sequences, 9.5% of them singletons. The sample was whole blood. The receptors shown here come from an adult who was a healthcare worker with PCR-confirmed SARS-CoV-2 infection or an uninfected control (not recorded which).

The rearrangement links TRBV5-8 to TRBJ2-5, with 9 bases identical to TRBD2. CDR1 and CDR2 (germline): SGHTS, YDEGEE. CDR3 length: 17 amino acids. V shed 4 bases, J shed 4 bases, and the junction held 14 bases outside the gene matches. The CDR3 sequence: CASSAGRGGSSRETQYF. Written as DNA, the CDR3 is TGTGCCAGCAGCGCCGGGCGGGGGGGTTCATCCCGAGAGACCCAGTACTTC.

This clonotype was picked up a small number of times. The chain has TRBV4-1 and TRBJ2-2, with TRBD1 identical over 8 bases. This CDR3 comprises 16 residues. Looked up from germline, CDR1 is MGHRA and CDR2 is YSYEKL. V shed 4 bases and J 3 bases; nucleotides not matched to a gene: 7. The CDR3 loop is CASSPRTGWDTGELFF. The CDR3 nucleotides are TGCGCCAGCAGCCCCCGGACAGGGTGGGACACCGGGGAGCTGTTTTTT.

This clonotype appeared many times. The chain recombines TRBV10-3 with TRBJ2-3; 10 nucleotides agree with TRBD2. This CDR3 spans 14 amino acids. Trimming cost V 7 bases and J 3 bases; bases outside gene matches: 4. Germline V gene data show CDR1 as ENHRY and CDR2 as SYGVKD. CDR3 sequence reads: CAITSGSLTDTQYF. Written as DNA, the CDR3 is TGTGCCATCACTAGCGGGAGTCTAACAGATACGCAGTATTTT.

This clonotype was seen more than once but under ten times. The J gene is TRBJ1-1, the V gene TRBV29-1, with D perhaps TRBD1 (6 bases). V was shortened by 8 bases and J by 4 bases, with 14 bases between the two germline ends. CDR1 and CDR2 (germline): SQVTM, ANQGSEA. The CDR3 consists of 12 residues. The CDR3 here is CSSKGGPTEAFF. The CDR3 DNA is TGCAGCTCAAAGGGGGGGCCCACTGAAGCTTTCTTT. The full variable domain, with the rest looked up from reference TRBV29-1 and TRBJ1-1, is SAVISQKPSRDICQRGTSLTIQCQVDSQVTMMFWYRQQPGQSLTLIATANQGSEATYESGFVIDKFPISRPNLTFSTLTVSNMSPEDSSIYLCSSKGGPTEAFFGQGTRLTVV.

There are many counts of this clonotype. The chain has TRBV20-1 and TRBJ1-5; D remains unclear. V lost 3 bases and J 7 bases, leaving 19 bases between the germline ends. CDR3 length: 15 amino acids. Per the germline V gene, CDR1 is DFQATT and CDR2 is SNEGSKA (reference sequence). CDR3 region: CSASPVVSAKQPQHF. The CDR3 DNA sequence: TGCAGTGCTAGTCCGGTAGTTAGCGCGAAGCAGCCCCAGCATTTT.

The chain joins TRBV4-1 to TRBJ1-6; D unclear. The CDR3 has 14 amino acids. Trimming took off 0 bases at V and 7 bases at J, with 7 bases between the two ends. CDR1 and CDR2 (germline): MGHRA, YSYEKL. The CDR3 DNA is TGCGCCAGCAGCCAAGATGTTGGAAATTCACCCCTCCACTTT. This sequence encodes CASSQDVGNSPLHF.

This clonotype came up many times. This sequence joins TRBV20-1 and TRBJ2-1, with a weak D call TRBD2 (5 bases). The germline V gene has CDR1 DFQATT and CDR2 SNEGSKA (reference sequence). The CDR3 is made up of 12 amino acids. The ends were cut back, 5 bases at V and 6 bases at J, with 11 bases in the middle. The CDR3 sequence: CSAGGGGNEQFF. CDR3 nucleotides: TGCAGTGCTGGAGGAGGCGGCAATGAGCAGTTCTTC.

The sample holds a few counts of this clonotype. The junction differs from germline at one of its ends, possibly a read error. The chain joins TRBV20-1 to TRBJ2-7, with 10 bases aligning to TRBD2. The CDR3 spans 14 residues. Germline loops: CDR1 DFQATT, CDR2 SNEGSKA (reference sequence). CDR3 sequence (DNA): TGCAGTGTTAGACCGGGACTAGCGTCATACGAGCAGTACTTC. Translation: CSVRPGLASYEQYF.

This clonotype was detected only a few times. The chain employs TRBV4-1 and TRBJ1-2; D is uncertain. Trimming cost V 0 bases and J 2 bases, with 10 bases left between them. In germline, CDR1 is MGHRA, CDR2 YSYEKL. This CDR3 is built from 15 residues. The DNA for the CDR3 is TGCGCCAGCAGCCAAGAACGATGGGAGAACTATGGCTACACCTTC. Protein: CASSQERWENYGYTF.

This sequence joins TRBV5-1 and TRBJ1-4, with TRBD1 matching 8 bases. V trimming: 1 base; J trimming: 8 bases; junction bases outside the gene matches: 4. CDR3 length: 14 amino acids. CDR1 and CDR2 (germline): SGHRS, YFSETQ. In DNA form, the CDR3 reads TGCGCCAGCAGCTTGACAGGGGGAAGCGAAAAACTGTTTTTT. Its protein product is CASSLTGGSEKLFF.

This clonotype was recorded many times. This chain links TRBV4-1 with TRBJ1-5; maybe TRBD1 (6 bases). There are 16 residues in the CDR3. Germline lookup yields CDR1 MGHRA and CDR2 YSYEKL. V lost 4 bases and J lost 1, with 14 bases in between. The CDR3 DNA follows: TGCGCCAGCAGCCCTCCACAGGGAATGAGCAATCAGCCCCAGCATTTT. Its protein is CASSPPQGMSNQPQHF.

This clonotype has a count of ten or more. The gene calls are TRBV6-1 and TRBJ2-2, with D tentatively TRBD2 (6 bases). The V end lost 7 bases, the J end lost 1 base, and 13 bases lay between the germline ends. The CDR3 contains 15 residues. Germline CDR1 reads MNHNS; CDR2 reads SASEGT. This CDR3 is CASKWLAENTGELFF. The CDR3 DNA sequence: TGTGCCAGCAAGTGGTTAGCGGAGAACACCGGGGAGCTGTTTTTT.

The J gene is TRBJ1-2, the V gene TRBV13; TRBD1 might be the D (5 bases). V lost 2 bases and J lost 1, with 14 bases in between. This CDR3 has 16 amino acids. Germline CDR1 PRHDT, CDR2 FYEKMQ (reference sequence). This CDR3 reads CASSLRGSFLNYGYTF. The CDR3 DNA follows: TGTGCCAGCAGCTTACGGGGCAGTTTCCTTAACTATGGCTACACCTTC. Supplemented by reference TRBV13 and TRBJ1-2, the full variable domain reads AAGVIQSPRHLIKEKRETATLKCYPIPRHDTVYWYQQGPGQDPQFLISFYEKMQSDKGSIPDRFSAQQFSDYHSELNMSSLELGDSALYFCASSLRGSFLNYGYTFGSGTRLTVV.

As concerns this clonotype: A much larger clone is a single base away; this may be a read error. This sequence joins TRBV7-9 and TRBJ1-1; 8 nucleotides agree with TRBD1. CDR1 is SEHNR, CDR2 FQNEAQ, per germline (reference sequence). V shed 4 bases and J 1 base; nucleotides not matched to a gene: 5. This CDR3 comprises 15 residues. The CDR3 DNA follows: TGTGCCAGCAGCTCTCAGGGGGCCAGGAACACTGAAGCTTTCTTT. It is translated as CASSSQGARNTEAFF. Looking up the rest from reference TRBV7-9 and TRBJ1-1 gives the full variable domain: DTGVSQNPRHKITKRGQNVTFRCDPISEHNRLYWYRQTLGQGPEFLTYFQNEAQLEKSRLLSDRFSAERPKGSFSTLEIQRTEQGDSAMYLCASSSQGARNTEAFFGQGTRLTVV.

The chain is built from TRBV20-1 and TRBJ1-5, with a possible D match to TRBD1 (5 bases). The CDR3 runs to 13 residues. V dropped 3 bases and J dropped 7 bases, with 13 bases sitting between them. Germline CDR1 and CDR2: DFQATT and SNEGSKA (reference sequence). The CDR3 DNA reads as TGCAGTGCTAGGGTGACAGTCTGGCAGCCCCAGCATTTT. Translation: CSARVTVWQPQHF.

In this sample, this clonotype turned up a few times. The V call is TRBV28, the J call TRBJ2-3, with 8 bases fitting TRBD2. V lost 5 bases to trimming and J lost 11 bases; unmatched junction nucleotides: 12. Germline V lookup: CDR1 MDHEN, CDR2 SYDVKM. The CDR3 runs 14 residues. Here the CDR3 reads CASSPTSVTSRQYF. For the CDR3, the DNA is TGTGCCAGCAGTCCGACTAGCGTCACGTCCCGGCAGTATTTT.

This clonotype was picked up many times. The V gene is TRBV6-5, the J gene TRBJ1-1, with D hard to call. V gave up 2 bases and J gave up 4 bases, with 8 bases separating them. Germline CDR1 reads MNHEY; CDR2 reads SVGAGI. The CDR3 contains 13 residues. CDR3 DNA sequence: TGTGCCAGCAGTTACGGGTCGAGCACTGAAGCTTTCTTT. Its protein product is CASSYGSSTEAFF.

The chain is built from TRBV4-3 and TRBJ2-7, with D possibly being TRBD2 (5 bases). Germline CDR1 is LGHNA and CDR2 is YSLEER. With 0 bases removed from V and 4 bases from J, the gap between germline ends came to 16 bases. The CDR3 is 16 amino acids. The CDR3 DNA follows: TGCGCCAGCAGCCAAGACTTAAGCTTCGGGGAGTACGAGCAGTACTTC. Its translation is CASSQDLSFGEYEQYF.

This clonotype was observed many times. The chain combines TRBV27 with TRBJ1-4; 8 nucleotides align to TRBD1. There are 13 residues in the CDR3. J gave up 7 bases and V 10 bases, and 8 bases lay outside the gene matches. Germline CDR1 reads MNHEY; CDR2 reads SMNVEV (reference sequence). The CDR3 loop reads CATKDRDGEKLFF. DNA for the CDR3: TGTGCCACCAAGGACAGGGACGGTGAAAAACTGTTTTTT.

This clonotype was recorded a few times. The V call is TRBV7-9, the J call TRBJ1-1, with unresolved D. Per germline, CDR1 SEHNR and CDR2 FQNEAQ (reference sequence). V was trimmed by 2 bases and J by 5 bases, leaving 12 bases between them. This CDR3 is built from 14 residues. CDR3 sequence: CASSLYQAGTEAFF. The CDR3 bases are TGTGCCAGCAGCTTATATCAGGCTGGTACTGAAGCTTTCTTT.

V is TRBV4-1 and J is TRBJ1-1; no definite D call. This CDR3 region has 14 residues. Per the germline V gene, CDR1 is MGHRA and CDR2 is YSYEKL. The V end lost 0 bases, the J end lost 1 base, and 6 bases lay between the germline ends. The CDR3 loop is CASSQETRNTEAFF. In DNA form, the CDR3 reads TGCGCCAGCAGCCAAGAAACGCGGAACACTGAAGCTTTCTTT.

There are many counts of this clonotype. The chain combines TRBV7-6 with TRBJ2-7; TRBD2 agrees at 7 bases. V was pared by 5 bases and J by 2 bases, with 3 bases of the junction left unmatched. This CDR3 comprises 13 residues. The germline CDR1 and CDR2 sequences are SGHVS and FNYEAQ. CDR3 residues: CASSHGLAYEQYF. CDR3 coding DNA: TGTGCCAGCAGCCATGGACTAGCCTACGAGCAGTACTTC. Full variable domain (remainder filled in from reference TRBV7-6 and TRBJ2-7): GAGVSQSPRYKVTKRGQDVALRCDPISGHVSLYWYRQALGQGPEFLTYFNYEAQQDKSGLPNDRFSAERPEGSISTLTIQRTEQRDSAMYRCASSHGLAYEQYFGPGTRLTVT.

This chain joins TRBV21-1 and TRBJ2-3; whether TRBD2, the table's D call, matches the DNA was not checked. TRBV21-1 is listed as a pseudogene. CDR3 size: 19 residues. CDR3 coding DNA: TGTGCCAGCAGCAAAGCGCTTTTCTTAGGGAGCGGCACCACAGATACGCAGTATTTT. Protein: CASSKALFLGSGTTDTQYF.

There are a few counts of this clonotype. The chain uses TRBV20-1 and TRBJ2-1; D gene uncertain. The V and J ends lost 1 base and 5 bases respectively, with 18 bases between them. This CDR3 has 16 residues. Per the germline V gene, CDR1 is DFQATT and CDR2 is SNEGSKA (reference sequence). Here the CDR3 DNA reads TGCAGTGCTAGAGCCGCAGTACCGGGCAGAGACAATGAGCAGTTCTTC. It is translated as CSARAAVPGRDNEQFF.

The gene calls are TRBV14 and TRBJ2-7; D is uncertain. The CDR3 totals 12 residues. Per germline, CDR1 SGHDN and CDR2 FVKESK. Between the trimmed V and J ends, which lost 1 base and 2 bases, there was a span of 3 bases. CDR3: CASSQVTYEQYF. The CDR3 DNA reads as TGTGCCAGCAGCCAAGTGACCTACGAGCAGTACTTC.

The chain recombines TRBV7-9 with TRBJ2-3, with TRBD1 as a possible D gene (5 bases). V was pared by 7 bases and J by 5 bases, with 19 bases between. CDR1 SEHNR and CDR2 FQNEAQ come from the germline V gene (reference sequence). This CDR3 is built from 15 residues. The chain's CDR3 is CASIPRVGNEDTQYF. CDR3 DNA sequence: TGTGCCAGCATCCCCAGGGTTGGGAACGAAGATACGCAGTATTTT.

This clonotype has a count of ten or more. The V call is TRBV29-1, the J call TRBJ2-5; a possible D gene is TRBD2 (5 bases). The CDR3 length is 14 residues. CDR1 and CDR2 from the germline V gene are SQVTM and ANQGSEA. Deletions cut 4 bases from V and 5 bases from J, with 17 bases between. The CDR3 DNA reads as TGCAGCGTTGGACACGGGATGGGGATCGAGACCCAGTACTTC. Encoded protein: CSVGHGMGIETQYF. The complete variable domain, with remaining parts taken from reference TRBV29-1 and TRBJ2-5, reads SAVISQKPSRDICQRGTSLTIQCQVDSQVTMMFWYRQQPGQSLTLIATANQGSEATYESGFVIDKFPISRPNLTFSTLTVSNMSPEDSSIYLCSVGHGMGIETQYFGPGTRLLVL.

This clonotype was found many times. The chain combines TRBV29-1 with TRBJ1-6; D gene uncertain. Germline CDR1 reads SQVTM; CDR2 reads ANQGSEA. This CDR3 is 15 amino acids long. The V and J ends lost 5 bases and 4 bases respectively, with 15 bases between them. The CDR3 nucleotides read TGCAGCGTTCGTCTCCCCGGGAGTTATAATTCACCCCTCCACTTT. Its protein product is CSVRLPGSYNSPLHF.

This clonotype was seen many times. This sequence joins TRBV7-9 and TRBJ1-4; no definite D call. Germline CDR1 and CDR2: SEHNR and FQNEAQ (reference sequence). The CDR3 extends over 14 amino acids. V was cut by 2 bases and J by 0 bases, with 4 bases left in between. The CDR3 region is CASSLTPTNEKLFF. The CDR3 DNA reads TGTGCCAGCAGCTTAACCCCAACTAATGAAAAACTGTTTTTT.